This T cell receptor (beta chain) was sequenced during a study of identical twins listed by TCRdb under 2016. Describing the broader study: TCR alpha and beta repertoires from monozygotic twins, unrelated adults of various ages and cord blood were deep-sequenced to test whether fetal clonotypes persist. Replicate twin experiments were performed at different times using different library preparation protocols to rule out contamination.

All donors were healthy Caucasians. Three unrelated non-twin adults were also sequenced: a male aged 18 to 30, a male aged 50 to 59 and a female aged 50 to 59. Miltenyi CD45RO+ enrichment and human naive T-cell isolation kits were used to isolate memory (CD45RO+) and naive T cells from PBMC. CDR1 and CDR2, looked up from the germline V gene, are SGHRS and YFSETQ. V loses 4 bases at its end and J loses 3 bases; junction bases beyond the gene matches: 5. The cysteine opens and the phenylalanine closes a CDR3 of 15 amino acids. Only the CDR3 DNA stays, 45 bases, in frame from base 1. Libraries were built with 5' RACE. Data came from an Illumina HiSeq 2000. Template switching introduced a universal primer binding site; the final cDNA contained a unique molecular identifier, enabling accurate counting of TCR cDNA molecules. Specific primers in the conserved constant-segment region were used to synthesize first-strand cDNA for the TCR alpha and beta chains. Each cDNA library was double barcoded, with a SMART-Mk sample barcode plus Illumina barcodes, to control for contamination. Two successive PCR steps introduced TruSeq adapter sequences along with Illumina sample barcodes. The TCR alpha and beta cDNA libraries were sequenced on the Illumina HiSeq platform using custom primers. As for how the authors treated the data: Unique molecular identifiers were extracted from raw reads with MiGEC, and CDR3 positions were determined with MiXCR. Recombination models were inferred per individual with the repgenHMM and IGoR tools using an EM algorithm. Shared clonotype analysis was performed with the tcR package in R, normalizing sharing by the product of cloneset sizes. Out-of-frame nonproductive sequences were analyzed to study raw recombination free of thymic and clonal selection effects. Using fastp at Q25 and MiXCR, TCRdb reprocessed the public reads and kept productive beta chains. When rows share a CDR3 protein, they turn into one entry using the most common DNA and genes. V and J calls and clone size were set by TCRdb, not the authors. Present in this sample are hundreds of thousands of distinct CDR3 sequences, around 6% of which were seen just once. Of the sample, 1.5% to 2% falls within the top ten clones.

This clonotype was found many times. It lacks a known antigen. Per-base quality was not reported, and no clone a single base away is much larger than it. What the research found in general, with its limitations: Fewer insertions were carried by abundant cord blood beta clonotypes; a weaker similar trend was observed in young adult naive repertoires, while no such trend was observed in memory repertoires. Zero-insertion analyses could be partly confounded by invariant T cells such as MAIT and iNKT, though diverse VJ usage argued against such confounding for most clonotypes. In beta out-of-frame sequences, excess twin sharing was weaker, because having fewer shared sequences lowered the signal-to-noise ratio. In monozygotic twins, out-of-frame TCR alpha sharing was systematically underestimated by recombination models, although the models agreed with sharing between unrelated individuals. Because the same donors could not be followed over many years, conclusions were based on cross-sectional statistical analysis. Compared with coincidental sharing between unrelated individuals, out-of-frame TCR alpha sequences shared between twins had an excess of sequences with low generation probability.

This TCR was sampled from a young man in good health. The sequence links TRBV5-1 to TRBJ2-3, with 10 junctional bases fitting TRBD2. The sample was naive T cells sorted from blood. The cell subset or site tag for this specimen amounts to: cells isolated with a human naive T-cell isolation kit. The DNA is TGCGCCAGCAGCGGGACTAGCGACCAGACAGATACGCAGTATTTT. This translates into CASSGTSDQTDTQYF.